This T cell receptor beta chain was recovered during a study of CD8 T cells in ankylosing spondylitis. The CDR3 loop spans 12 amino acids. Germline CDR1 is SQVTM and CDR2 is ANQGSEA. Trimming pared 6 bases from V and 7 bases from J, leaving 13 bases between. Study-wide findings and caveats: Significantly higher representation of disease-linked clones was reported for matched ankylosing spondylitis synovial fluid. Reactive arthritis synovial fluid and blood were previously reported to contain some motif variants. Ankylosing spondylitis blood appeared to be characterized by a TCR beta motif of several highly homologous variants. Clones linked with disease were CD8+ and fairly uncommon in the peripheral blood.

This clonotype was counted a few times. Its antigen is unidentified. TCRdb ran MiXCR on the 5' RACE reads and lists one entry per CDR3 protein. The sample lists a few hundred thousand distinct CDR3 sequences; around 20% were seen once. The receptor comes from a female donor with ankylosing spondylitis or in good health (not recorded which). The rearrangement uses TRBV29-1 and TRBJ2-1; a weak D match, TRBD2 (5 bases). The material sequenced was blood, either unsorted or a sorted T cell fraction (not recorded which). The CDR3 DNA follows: TGCAGCGTCGATATGACGGGGAATGAGCAGTTCTTC. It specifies CSVDMTGNEQFF.